Below, 8 T cell receptor beta chains from the same sample are listed, as sequenced in a study of OX40 agonist ivuxolimab in advanced cancers. Measured with immunoSEQ multiplex PCR; TCRdb has only the in-frame clones, and not every one. The sample records tens of thousands of clones, around 92% being singletons. This material consisted of CD4+ or CD8+ T cells sorted from blood, taken in a trial of the OX40 agonist ivuxolimab. These receptors all stem from an adult with an advanced solid tumor such as melanoma, head and neck, liver or kidney cancer.

The chain couples TRBV29-1 to TRBJ1-1; D ambiguous. The V end lost 4 bases, the J end lost 0 bases, and 3 bases lay between the germline ends. CDR1 is SQVTM, CDR2 ANQGSEA, per germline. CDR3 length: 11 amino acids. Written as DNA, the CDR3 is TGCAGCGTTGCCCTGAACACTGAAGCTTTCTTT. This translates into CSVALNTEAFF.

The chain carries TRBV28 and TRBJ1-4; D may be TRBD1 (6 bases). V was clipped by 5 bases and J by 7 bases, with 20 bases between them. The CDR3 extends over 16 amino acids. Germline CDR1 MDHEN, CDR2 SYDVKM. This CDR3 reads CASSPSSGGLGEKLFF. The CDR3 DNA reads TGTGCCAGCAGTCCCTCGTCGGGGGGGCTGGGTGAAAAACTGTTTTTT. Drawing the rest from reference TRBV28 and TRBJ1-4, the complete variable domain is DVKVTQSSRYLVKRTGEKVFLECVQDMDHENMFWYRQDPGLGLRLIYFSYDVKMKEKGDIPEGYSVSREKKERFSLILESASTNQTSMYLCASSPSSGGLGEKLFFGSGTQLSVL.

This chain joins TRBV30 and TRBJ1-3; 7 bases line up with TRBD1. The CDR3 runs 15 residues. V lost 4 bases and J lost 0; bases outside the gene matches: 6. The germline V gene has CDR1 GTSNPN and CDR2 SVGIG (reference sequence). The CDR3 bases are TGTGCCTGGAAGGGGACAGCAATCTCTGGAAACACCATATATTTT. This encodes CAWKGTAISGNTIYF.

The J gene is TRBJ2-1, the V gene TRBV6-4, with D possibly matching TRBD1 (6 bases). V shed 5 bases and J shed 1 base, with 6 bases lying between them. The CDR3 is 13 amino acids. Germline V gene sequence: CDR1 MRHNA, CDR2 SNTAGT. DNA of the CDR3: TGTGCCAGCAGTCAGGGGTCCTACAATGAGCAGTTCTTC. Its translation is CASSQGSYNEQFF.

V is TRBV7-6 and J is TRBJ2-7; D unresolved. There are 15 residues in the CDR3. The germline gives CDR1 SGHVS, CDR2 FNYEAQ. V lost 1 base to trimming and J lost 5 bases, with 15 bases between them. CDR3 in amino acids: CASSLDLGMLNEQYF. In nucleotides, the CDR3 is TGTGCCAGCAGCTTAGATCTGGGGATGCTTAACGAGCAGTACTTC.

The chain links TRBV2 to TRBJ2-7; maybe TRBD2 (5 bases). Germline-derived CDR1 and CDR2 are SNHLY and FYNNEI. The CDR3 is 14 amino acids. Trimming shortened V by 6 bases and J by 6 bases, and 18 bases separated the two germline ends. CDR3 sequence: CASSFATSGIEQYF. The CDR3 DNA reads TGTGCCAGCAGCTTTGCGACTTCCGGGATCGAGCAGTACTTC.

The chain links TRBV5-4 to TRBJ2-2, with D possibly being TRBD1 or TRBD2 (5 bases each). The V gene's germline CDR1 is SGHNT and CDR2 YYREEE (reference sequence). The V gene lost 3 bases and the J gene lost 3 bases, with 15 bases spanning the gap. The CDR3 has 16 residues. CDR3 nucleotides: TGTGCCAGCAGCTCCGGGGCAGGGTCGTACACCGGGGAGCTGTTTTTT. Translation: CASSSGAGSYTGELFF. The full variable domain, rest sourced from reference TRBV5-4 and TRBJ2-2, is ETGVTQSPTHLIKTRGQQVTLRCSSQSGHNTVSWYQQALGQGPQFIFQYYREEENGRGNFPPRFSGLQFPNYSSELNVNALELDDSALYLCASSSGAGSYTGELFFGEGSRLTVL.

J is TRBJ2-7 and V is TRBV28; D is uncertain. Deletions cut 8 bases from V and 0 bases from J, with 8 bases between. Germline-derived CDR1 and CDR2 are MDHEN and SYDVKM. There are 12 residues in the CDR3. CDR3 nucleotides: TGTGCCAGCTTCTCCCGCTCCTACGAGCAGTACTTC. Amino acid sequence: CASFSRSYEQYF.